The 3 T cell receptor beta chains below come from one sample, sequenced in a study of cytomegalovirus exposure and HLA in healthy donors. In the PCR, 60 Vbeta and 13 Jbeta primers were used. The repertoire was sequenced with immunoSEQ multiplex PCR; TCRdb's copy has only in-frame clones and lacks some. The data contain around 150,000 clones, 83% of them singletons. The sequencing input was PBMCs. All receptors come from a man over 45 in good health and CMV-seropositive.

CDR3 residues: CASRGGPGLETQYF. In DNA, the CDR3 is TGCGCCAGCCGGGGGGGCCCAGGACTAGAGACCCAGTACTTC. This chain connects TRBV5-1 to TRBJ2-5; 8 bases align to TRBD2. J gave up 4 bases and V 7 bases, and 9 bases lay outside the gene matches. Germline CDR1 SGHRS, CDR2 YFSETQ. There are 14 residues in the CDR3.

The chain has TRBV28 and TRBJ1-2, with 8 positions matching TRBD1. V shed 2 bases, J shed 1 base, and the junction held 3 bases outside the gene matches. CDR3 length equals 15 residues. The germline CDR1 and CDR2 sequences are MDHEN and SYDVKM. The CDR3 spells CASSLQGAINYGYTF. The CDR3 bases are TGTGCCAGCAGTTTACAGGGGGCGATTAACTATGGCTACACCTTC.

The chain recombines TRBV2 with TRBJ1-4; D ambiguous. Between the trimmed V and J ends, which lost 10 bases and 10 bases, there was a span of 10 bases. The CDR3 loop spans 10 amino acids. Germline V lookup: CDR1 SNHLY, CDR2 FYNNEI. The CDR3 spells CATAGTKLFF. CDR3 in DNA: TGTGCCACCGCGGGCACAAAACTGTTTTTT. The full variable domain, with the rest looked up from reference TRBV2 and TRBJ1-4, is EPEVTQTPSHQVTQMGQEVILRCVPISNHLYFYWYRQILGQKVEFLVSFYNNEISEKSEIFDDQFSVERPDGSNFTLKIRSTKLEDSAMYFCATAGTKLFFGSGTQLSVL.